This T cell receptor beta chain is drawn from a study of blood T cells in healthy people across ages. This CDR3 spans 15 amino acids. V lost 7 bases to trimming and J lost 3 bases, with 17 bases between them. Germline CDR1 SGHTA, CDR2 FQGNSA. A J-beta primer mix and a sample-barcoded 5' primer were used in a second PCR of about 7 to 12 cycles. One entry per CDR3 protein results from TCRdb running MiXCR on the 5' RACE reads. In the table there are approximately 2,000,000 distinct CDR3 sequences, about two fifths of which are singletons. The sequencing sample was made of blood. This chain connects TRBV7-2 to TRBJ2-3; D is perhaps TRBD2 (7 bases). This TCR came from a human donor in good health. The CDR3 DNA reads TGTGCCAGCACCCTAAGGGGGGGGGCAACAGATACGCAGTATTTT. Amino acids: CASTLRGGATDTQYF.